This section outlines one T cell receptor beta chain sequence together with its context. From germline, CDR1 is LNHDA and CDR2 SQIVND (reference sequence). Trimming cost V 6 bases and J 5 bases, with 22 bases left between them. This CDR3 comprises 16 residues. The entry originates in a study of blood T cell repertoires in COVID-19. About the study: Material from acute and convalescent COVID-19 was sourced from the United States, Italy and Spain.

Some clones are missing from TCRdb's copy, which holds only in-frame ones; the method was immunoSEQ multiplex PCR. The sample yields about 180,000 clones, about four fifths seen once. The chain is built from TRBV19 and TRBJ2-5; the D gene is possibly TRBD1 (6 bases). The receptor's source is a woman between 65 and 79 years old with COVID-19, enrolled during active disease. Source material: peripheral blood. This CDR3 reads CASSTPRTAGQETQYF. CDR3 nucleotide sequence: TGTGCCAGTAGCACGCCCCGGACAGCCGGCCAGGAGACCCAGTACTTC.